These T cell receptor beta chains were read from a single sample in a study of cytotoxic CD8 clonotypes in ibrutinib-treated CLL. Assay used: immunoSEQ multiplex PCR; TCRdb lists only in-frame clones, some missing. The sample lists approximately 320,000 clones; 67% were seen once. The sample in question was PBMCs, obtained after 36 months of ibrutinib treatment. These receptors were collected from a human donor with chronic lymphocytic leukemia. The CDR3 runs from the conserved cysteine through the conserved F or W. D genes are given only for firm matches. Size is stated for part of the rows, as once, few or many counts, or as a class when the clone is expanded.

clone size	V gene	J gene	D gene	CDR3 DNA	CDR3 protein
NA	TRBV7-9	TRBJ1-1	TRBD1	TGTGCCAGCAGCCCCCGACAGGGGCGGACGGCTGAAGCTTTCTTT	CASSPRQGRTAEAFF
NA	TRBV13	TRBJ2-7	TRBD1	TGTGCCAGCAGCCCCTCCCCCTCAGGACAGGTCCACTCCTACGAGCAGTACTTC	CASSPSPSGQVHSYEQYF
few	TRBV6-1	TRBJ1-1	NA	TGTGCCAGCCGATGGGGCACTGAAGCTTTCTTT	CASRWGTEAFF
NA	TRBV29-1	TRBJ2-3	TRBD2	TGCAGCGTGGAGCAACTAGCGGGAACCACAGATACGCAGTATTTT	CSVEQLAGTTDTQYF
NA	TRBV29-1	TRBJ2-7	NA	TGCAGCGGGGTAACAGGGATCTCCTACGAGCAGTACTTC	CSGVTGISYEQYF
NA	TRBV5-6	TRBJ1-1	NA	TGTGCCAGCAGCTCCTCCAGGGACACTGAAGCTTTCTTT	CASSSSRDTEAFF
NA	TRBV19	TRBJ2-5	NA	TGTGCCAGTAGGGACGTCTGGCAGACCCAAGAGACCCAGTACTTC	CASRDVWQTQETQYF
few	TRBV5-1	TRBJ2-4	NA	TGCGCCAGCAGCTTGGCGGGGGGCGTCCTGGGCAAAAACATTCAGTACTTC	CASSLAGGVLGKNIQYF
once	TRBV11-2	TRBJ1-6	TRBD1	TGTGCCAGCAGCCCACGTGGACAGGGGTATAGTTCACCCCTCCACTTT	CASSPRGQGYSSPLHF
NA	TRBV6-1	TRBJ2-7	TRBD2	TGTGCCAGCTGTATTGGGACTAGCGGGGGGAAGCAGTACTTC	CASCIGTSGGKQYF
few	TRBV6-5	TRBJ1-1	TRBD1	TGTGCCAGCAGTTATCGACAGGGCACTGAAGCTTTCTTT	CASSYRQGTEAFF
NA	TRBV9	TRBJ1-2	NA	TGTGCCAGCAGCGTGGGGTTGGCAGGCGGGAGCTATGGCTACACCTTC	CASSVGLAGGSYGYTF
few	TRBV27	TRBJ2-5	TRBD1	TGTGCCAGCAGCTACAGGGGACAAGAGACCCAGTACTTC	CASSYRGQETQYF
once	TRBV29-1	TRBJ2-3	NA	TGCAGCGTTGGTGGGGGGATCGGTTCCACAGATACGCAGTATTTT	CSVGGGIGSTDTQYF
few	TRBV6-5	TRBJ1-2	TRBD1	TGTGCCAGCAGTTCCCCCGGGACAGGGGTTTATGGCTACACCTTC	CASSSPGTGVYGYTF
NA	TRBV7-3	TRBJ2-1	NA	TGTGCCAGCAGCTTATTCCCCTCCTACAATGAGCAGTTCTTC	CASSLFPSYNEQFF
NA	TRBV15	TRBJ1-2	NA	TGTGCCACCAGCACGCATGGGGGGGGCGCCGGCTACACCTTC	CATSTHGGGAGYTF
NA	TRBV5-4	TRBJ1-5	NA	TGTGCCAGCAGCCAAGATGTGGGGGGGGGCAATCAGCCCCAGCATTTT	CASSQDVGGGNQPQHF
NA	TRBV11-2	TRBJ2-3	TRBD1	TGTGCCAGCAGCTCGGACAGGCCAGATACGCAGTATTTT	CASSSDRPDTQYF